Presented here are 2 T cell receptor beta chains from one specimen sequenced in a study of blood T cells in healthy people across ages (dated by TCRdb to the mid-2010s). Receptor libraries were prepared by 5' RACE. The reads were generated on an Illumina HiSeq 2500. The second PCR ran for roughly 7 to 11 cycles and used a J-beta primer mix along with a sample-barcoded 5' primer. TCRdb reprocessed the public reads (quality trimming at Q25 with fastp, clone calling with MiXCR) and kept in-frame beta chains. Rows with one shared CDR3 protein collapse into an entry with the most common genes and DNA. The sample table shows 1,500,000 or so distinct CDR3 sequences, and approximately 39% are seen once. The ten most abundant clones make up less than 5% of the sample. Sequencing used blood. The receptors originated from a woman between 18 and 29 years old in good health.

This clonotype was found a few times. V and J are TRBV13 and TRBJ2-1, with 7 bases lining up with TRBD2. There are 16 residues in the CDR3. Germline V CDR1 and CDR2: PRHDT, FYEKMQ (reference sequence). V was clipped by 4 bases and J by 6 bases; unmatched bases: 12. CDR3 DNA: TGTGCCAGCAGCTCAAAATGGCTAGCGGCCCTCAATGAGCAGTTCTTC. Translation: CASSSKWLAALNEQFF.

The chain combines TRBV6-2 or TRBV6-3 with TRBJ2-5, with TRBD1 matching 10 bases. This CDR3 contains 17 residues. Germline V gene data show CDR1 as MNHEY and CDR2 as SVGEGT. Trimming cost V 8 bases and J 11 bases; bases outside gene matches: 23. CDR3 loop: CASSYKRWTGGRNEQYF. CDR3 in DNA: TGTGCCAGCTCCTATAAACGATGGACAGGGGGTAGGAATGAGCAGTACTTC.